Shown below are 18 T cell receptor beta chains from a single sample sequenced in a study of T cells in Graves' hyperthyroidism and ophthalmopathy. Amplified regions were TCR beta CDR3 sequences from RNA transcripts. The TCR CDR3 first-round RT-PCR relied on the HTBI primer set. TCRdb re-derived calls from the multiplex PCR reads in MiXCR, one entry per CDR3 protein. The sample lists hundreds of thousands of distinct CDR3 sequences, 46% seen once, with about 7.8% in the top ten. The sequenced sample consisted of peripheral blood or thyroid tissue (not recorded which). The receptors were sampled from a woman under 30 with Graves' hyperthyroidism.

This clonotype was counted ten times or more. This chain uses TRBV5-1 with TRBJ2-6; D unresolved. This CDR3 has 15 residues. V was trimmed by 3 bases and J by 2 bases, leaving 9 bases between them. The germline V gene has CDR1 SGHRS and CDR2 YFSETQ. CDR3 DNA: TGCGCCAGCAGCTCTGGGGTTGCTGGGGCCAACGTCCTGACTTTC. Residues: CASSSGVAGANVLTF. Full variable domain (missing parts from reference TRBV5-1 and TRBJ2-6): KAGVTQTPRYLIKTRGQQVTLSCSPISGHRSVSWYQQTPGQGLQFLFEYFSETQRNKGNFPGRFSGRQFSNSRSEMNVSTLELGDSALYLCASSSGVAGANVLTFGAGSRLTVL.

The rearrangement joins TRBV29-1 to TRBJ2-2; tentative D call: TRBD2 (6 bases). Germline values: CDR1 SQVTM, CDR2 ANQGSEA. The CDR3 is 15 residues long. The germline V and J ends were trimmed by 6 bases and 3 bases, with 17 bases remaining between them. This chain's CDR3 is CSVQRGKVDTGELFF. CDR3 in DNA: TGCAGCGTACAACGGGGGAAGGTGGACACCGGGGAGCTGTTTTTT.

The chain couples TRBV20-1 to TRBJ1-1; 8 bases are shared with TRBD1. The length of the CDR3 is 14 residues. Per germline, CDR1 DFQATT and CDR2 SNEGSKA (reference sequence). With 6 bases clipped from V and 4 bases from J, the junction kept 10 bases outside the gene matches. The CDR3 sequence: CSATQGDLGTEAFF. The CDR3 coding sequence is TGCAGTGCGACACAGGGGGATTTGGGCACTGAAGCTTTCTTT.

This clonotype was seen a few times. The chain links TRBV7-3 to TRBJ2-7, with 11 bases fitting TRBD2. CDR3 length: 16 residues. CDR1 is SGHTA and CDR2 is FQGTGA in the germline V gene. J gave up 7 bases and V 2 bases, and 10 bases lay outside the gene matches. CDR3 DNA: TGTGCCAGCAGCTTAGGAGGGACTAGCGGCGCGGGGGAGCAGTACTTC. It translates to CASSLGGTSGAGEQYF. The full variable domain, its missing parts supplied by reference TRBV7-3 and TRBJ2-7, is GAGVSQTPSNKVTEKGKYVELRCDPISGHTALYWYRQSLGQGPEFLIYFQGTGAADDSGLPNDRFFAVRPEGSVSTLKIQRTERGDSAVYLCASSLGGTSGAGEQYFGPGTRLTVT.

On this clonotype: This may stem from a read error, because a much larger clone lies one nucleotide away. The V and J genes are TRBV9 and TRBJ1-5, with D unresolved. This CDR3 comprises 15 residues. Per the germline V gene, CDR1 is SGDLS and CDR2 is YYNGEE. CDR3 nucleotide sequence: TGTGCCAGCAGCGTAGGGCAGGTTCCTAATCAGTCCCAGCATTTT. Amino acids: CASSVGQVPNQSQHF.

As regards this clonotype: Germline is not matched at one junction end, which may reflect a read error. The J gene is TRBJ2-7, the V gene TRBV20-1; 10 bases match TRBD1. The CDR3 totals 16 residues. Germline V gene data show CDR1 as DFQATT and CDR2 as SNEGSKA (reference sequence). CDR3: CGANLGETGGVDEQYF. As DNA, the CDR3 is TGCGGTGCCAATTTAGGGGAGACAGGGGGCGTTGACGAGCAGTACTTC.

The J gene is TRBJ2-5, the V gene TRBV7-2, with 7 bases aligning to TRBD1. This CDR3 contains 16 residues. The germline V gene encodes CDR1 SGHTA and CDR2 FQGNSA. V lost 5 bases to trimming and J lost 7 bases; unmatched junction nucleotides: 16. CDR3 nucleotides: TGTGCCAGCAGCGCGACAGGGATGGGTGACAGACGGACCCAGTACTTC. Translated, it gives CASSATGMGDRRTQYF.

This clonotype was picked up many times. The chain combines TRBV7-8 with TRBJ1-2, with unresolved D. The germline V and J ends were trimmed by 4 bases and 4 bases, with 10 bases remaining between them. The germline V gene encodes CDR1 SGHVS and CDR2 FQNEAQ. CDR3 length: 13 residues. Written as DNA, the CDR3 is TGTGCCAGCAGCTATCAAGCAAGCTATGGCTACACCTTC. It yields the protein CASSYQASYGYTF.

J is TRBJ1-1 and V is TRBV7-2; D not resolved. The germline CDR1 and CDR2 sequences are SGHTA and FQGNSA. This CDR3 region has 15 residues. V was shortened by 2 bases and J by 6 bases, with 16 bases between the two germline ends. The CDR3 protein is CASSLLNLFEAEAFF. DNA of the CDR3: TGTGCCAGCAGCTTATTAAATCTATTCGAGGCTGAAGCTTTCTTT.

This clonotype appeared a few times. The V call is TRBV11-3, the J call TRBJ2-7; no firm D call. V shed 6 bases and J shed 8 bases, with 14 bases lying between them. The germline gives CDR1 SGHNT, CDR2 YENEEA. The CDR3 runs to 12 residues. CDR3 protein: CASSPREPQQYF. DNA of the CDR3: TGTGCCAGCAGTCCCCGTGAGCCCCAGCAGTACTTC.

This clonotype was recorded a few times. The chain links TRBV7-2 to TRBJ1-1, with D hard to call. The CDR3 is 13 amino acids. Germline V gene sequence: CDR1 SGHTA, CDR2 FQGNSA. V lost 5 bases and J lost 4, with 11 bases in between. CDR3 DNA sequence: TGTGCCAGCAGCCCCGACGGCTCCACTGAAGCTTTCTTT. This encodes CASSPDGSTEAFF. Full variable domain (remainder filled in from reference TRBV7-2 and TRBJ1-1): GAGVSQSPSNKVTEKGKDVELRCDPISGHTALYWYRQSLGQGLEFLIYFQGNSAPDKSGLPSDRFSAERTGGSVSTLTIQRTQQEDSAVYLCASSPDGSTEAFFGQGTRLTVV.

The CDR3, as DNA: TGTGCCACCAGCGAACAGGGGGCCAACGTCCTGACTTTC. Amino acid sequence: CATSEQGANVLTF. V is TRBV15 and J is TRBJ2-6, with D uncertain. The CDR3 is made up of 13 amino acids. CDR1 LNHNV and CDR2 YYDKDF come from the germline V gene (reference sequence). Trimming took off 5 bases at V and 4 bases at J, with 6 bases between the two ends.

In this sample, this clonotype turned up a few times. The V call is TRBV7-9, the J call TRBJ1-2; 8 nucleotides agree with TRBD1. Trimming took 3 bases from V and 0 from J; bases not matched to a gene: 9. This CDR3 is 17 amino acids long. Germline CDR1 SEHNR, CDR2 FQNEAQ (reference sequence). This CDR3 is CASSFPGTGPSNYGYTF. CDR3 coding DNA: TGTGCCAGCAGCTTTCCTGGGACAGGACCATCTAACTATGGCTACACCTTC.

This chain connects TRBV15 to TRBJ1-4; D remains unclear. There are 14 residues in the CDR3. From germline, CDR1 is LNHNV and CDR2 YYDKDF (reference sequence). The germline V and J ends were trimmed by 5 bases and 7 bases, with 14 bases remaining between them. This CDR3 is CATSVRANTEKLFF. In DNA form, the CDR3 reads TGTGCCACCAGCGTAAGGGCTAACACTGAAAAACTGTTTTTT.

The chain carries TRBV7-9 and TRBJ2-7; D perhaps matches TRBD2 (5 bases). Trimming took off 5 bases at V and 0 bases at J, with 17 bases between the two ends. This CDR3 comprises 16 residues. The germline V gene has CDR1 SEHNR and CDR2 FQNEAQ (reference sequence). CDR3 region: CASSPHFRRASYEQYF. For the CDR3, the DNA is TGTGCCAGCAGCCCCCATTTTCGGCGGGCCTCCTACGAGCAGTACTTC.

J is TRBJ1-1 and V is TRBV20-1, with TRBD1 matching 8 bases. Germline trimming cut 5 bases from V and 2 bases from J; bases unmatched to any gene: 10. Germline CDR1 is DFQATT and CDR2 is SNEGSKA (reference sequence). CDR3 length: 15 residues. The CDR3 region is CSAQRTGRGNTEAFF. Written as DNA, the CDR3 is TGCAGTGCTCAACGGACAGGGAGAGGTAACACTGAAGCTTTCTTT.

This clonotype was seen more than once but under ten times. The CDR3 bases are TGCAGCGCCTCCCGGTCCAGGGAAATCTACGAGCAGTACTTC. This translates into CSASRSREIYEQYF. This chain uses TRBV29-1 with TRBJ2-7, with D perhaps TRBD1 (5 bases). V was shortened by 7 bases and J by 3 bases, with 19 bases between the two germline ends. This CDR3 spans 14 amino acids. In germline, CDR1 is SQVTM, CDR2 ANQGSEA.

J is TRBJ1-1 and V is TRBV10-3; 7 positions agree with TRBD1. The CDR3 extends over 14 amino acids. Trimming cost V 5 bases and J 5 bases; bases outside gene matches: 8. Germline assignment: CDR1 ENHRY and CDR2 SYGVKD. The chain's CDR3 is CAISLDREATEAFF. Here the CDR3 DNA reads TGTGCCATCAGTCTCGACAGGGAAGCGACTGAAGCTTTCTTT.